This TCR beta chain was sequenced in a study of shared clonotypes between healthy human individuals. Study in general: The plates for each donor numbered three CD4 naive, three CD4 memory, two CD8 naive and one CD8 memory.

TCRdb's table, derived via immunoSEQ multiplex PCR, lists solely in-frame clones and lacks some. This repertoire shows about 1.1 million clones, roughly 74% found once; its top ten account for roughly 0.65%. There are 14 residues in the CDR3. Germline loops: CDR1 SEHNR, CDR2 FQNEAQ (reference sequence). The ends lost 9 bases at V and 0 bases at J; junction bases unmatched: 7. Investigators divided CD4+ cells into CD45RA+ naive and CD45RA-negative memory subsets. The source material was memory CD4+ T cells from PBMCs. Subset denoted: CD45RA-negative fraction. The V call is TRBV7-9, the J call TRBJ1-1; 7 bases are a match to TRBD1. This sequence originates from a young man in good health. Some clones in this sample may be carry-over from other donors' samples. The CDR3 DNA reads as TGTGCCAGTCCACCCACAGGGGTGAACACTGAAGCTTTCTTT. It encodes CASPPTGVNTEAFF.